This T cell receptor (beta chain) was sequenced in a study of blood T cells in healthy people across ages. Study findings and constraints: Unknown CMV status may confound age-related changes in expanded clones.

A second roughly 6 to 11 cycle PCR used barcoded and J-beta primers. TCRdb re-called the 5' RACE reads through MiXCR, storing one row per CDR3 protein. The table has approximately 940,000 distinct CDR3 sequences, around 46% seen once. Germline V CDR1 and CDR2: SGDLS, YYNGEE. Losses at the gene ends were 0 bases for V and 6 bases for J; bases not matched to a gene: 5. The CDR3 is 15 amino acids. This clonotype was picked up a small number of times. Antigen specificity is unknown. Sequencing was done on a sample of blood. The chain employs TRBV9 and TRBJ2-1; the match to TRBD1 covers 8 bases. The receptor's source is a young man in good health. CDR3 sequence reads: CASSVETGVVNEQFF. Written as DNA, the CDR3 is TGTGCCAGCAGCGTAGAGACAGGGGTCGTCAATGAGCAGTTCTTC.